This T cell receptor (beta chain) was observed in a study of shared clonotypes between healthy human individuals. Findings and caveats of the study: Naive subsets, compared against memory subsets, generally had larger estimated richness values.

Here immunoSEQ multiplex PCR was the method, and the copy in TCRdb shows in-frame clones only, minus some. The sample holds approximately 2.4 million clones, about 94% seen once. V was clipped by 2 bases and J by 4 bases, with 13 bases between them. This CDR3 has 15 residues. The germline V gene encodes CDR1 MGHDK and CDR2 SYGVNS. About this clone: Its antigen is unknown.

The chain recombines TRBV25-1 with TRBJ2-3; D gene ambiguous. The sample was naive CD4+ T cells sorted from blood. Documented subset: CD45RA+ positively selected. The sequence was collected from a man younger than 30 in good health. CDR3 DNA: TGTGCCAGCAGTGAACCCACCGTTGGGGCAGATACGCAGTATTTT. This translates into CASSEPTVGADTQYF.